This T cell receptor (beta chain) was documented in a study of multiple sclerosis patients with progressive multifocal leukoencephalopathy. Synthetic inline TR CDR3 controls covering all V-J pairings were spiked into each PCR. Only in-frame clones appear in the TCRdb table, and some are missing; sequencing was by immunoSEQ multiplex PCR. The sample lists about 33,000 clones, about 90% occurring once. A remark on this clone: Its specificity is not known.

Whole-study results and caveats: PML-onset expanded TRB clones were detectable before and during natalizumab therapy.

Time point meaning: time of PML onset. PML in natalizumab-treated patients developed after between roughly 16 and 60 months of natalizumab therapy. Sequenced here: PBMCs, sampled from a patient treated with natalizumab. This TCR was recovered from a human donor with progressive multifocal leukoencephalopathy.

The CDR3 region is CASSLDRDGYGYTF. CDR3 in DNA: TGTGCCAGCAGCCTAGACAGGGATGGCTATGGCTACACCTTC. J is TRBJ1-2 and V is TRBV7-3; TRBD1 matches at 7 bases. Losses at the gene ends were 5 bases for V and 4 bases for J; bases not matched to a gene: 7. This CDR3 spans 14 amino acids. The germline V gene has CDR1 SGHTA and CDR2 FQGTGA. Full variable domain (remainder filled in from reference TRBV7-3 and TRBJ1-2): GAGVSQTPSNKVTEKGKYVELRCDPISGHTALYWYRQSLGQGPEFLIYFQGTGAADDSGLPNDRFFAVRPEGSVSTLKIQRTERGDSAVYLCASSLDRDGYGYTFGSGTRLTVV.